These T cell receptor beta chains were read from a single sample in a study of blood T cells in healthy people across ages. MiXCR was run by TCRdb on the 5' RACE reads, yielding one entry per CDR3 protein. The sample comprises over 550,000 distinct CDR3 sequences, approximately 30% of which are singletons, and around a sixth rests with the top ten. Sequenced sample: blood. These receptors were taken from an elderly woman in good health. The CDR3 runs from the conserved cysteine through the conserved F or W. The D gene is left open where the match is weak. Clone size is not always given. Where it is, it says once, few, many or a class for expanded clones.

clone_size j_call d_call v_call cdr3_aa cdr3_nt
many TRBJ2-7 TRBD1 TRBV6-6 CASSYGTATYEQYF TGTGCCAGCAGTTACGGGACAGCTACCTACGAGCAGTACTTC
. TRBJ2-7 TRBD2 TRBV10-3 CAIGGRGVWGEQYF TGTGCCATCGGCGGACGGGGGGTCTGGGGCGAGCAGTACTTC
many TRBJ2-7 . TRBV30 CAWSPGIYEQYF TGTGCCTGGAGTCCAGGGATTTACGAGCAGTACTTC
many TRBJ2-5 . TRBV5-1 CASSFIGAAETQYF TGCGCCAGCAGCTTTATTGGAGCGGCGGAGACCCAGTACTTC
few TRBJ1-5 TRBD1 TRBV28 CASRRAGGEQPQHF TGTGCCAGCAGGCGTGCAGGGGGAGAACAGCCCCAGCATTTT
. TRBJ1-5 TRBD1 TRBV2 CASSGDRGFNQPQHF TGTGCCAGCAGTGGGGACAGGGGTTTCAATCAGCCCCAGCATTTT
many TRBJ2-1 . TRBV2 CASSEVSETTPSYNEQFF TGTGCCAGCAGTGAAGTGTCCGAGACTACGCCCTCCTACAATGAGCAGTTCTTC
many TRBJ2-3 TRBD2 TRBV20-1 CSASGPSGGGNTDTQYF TGCAGTGCTAGCGGTCCTAGCGGGGGGGGAAACACAGATACGCAGTATTTT
many TRBJ2-5 TRBD2 TRBV7-3 CASSSPGGPEETQYF TGTGCCAGCAGCTCCCCGGGGGGGCCTGAGGAGACCCAGTACTTC
. TRBJ2-3 . TRBV27 CASSFSGRPDTQYF TGTGCCAGCAGTTTCTCCGGACGTCCAGATACGCAGTATTTT
many TRBJ2-7 TRBD2 TRBV9 CASSPGLAGGGIYEQYF TGTGCCAGCAGCCCCGGACTAGCGGGGGGCGGAATCTACGAGCAGTACTTC
many TRBJ2-3 TRBD2 TRBV9 CASSANPSRGGENRDTQYF TGTGCCAGCAGCGCGAACCCCTCACGGGGGGGCGAGAATCGAGATACGCAGTATTTT
. TRBJ1-2 . TRBV24-1 CATRGPGQDYGYTF TGTGCCACCAGGGGACCGGGACAAGACTATGGCTACACCTTC
many TRBJ2-7 . TRBV5-1 CASSSSADRAYEQYF TGCGCCAGCAGCTCGTCGGCAGACAGAGCCTACGAGCAGTACTTC
few TRBJ2-1 . TRBV29-1 CSARGGETQFF TGCAGCGCCAGGGGTGGGGAGACCCAGTTCTTC
few TRBJ1-5 . TRBV6-6 CASSPVAGALSNQPQHF TGTGCCAGCAGTCCAGTTGCGGGGGCCCTGAGCAATCAGCCCCAGCATTTT
many TRBJ1-4 TRBD1 TRBV30 CAWSVRGQGGREKLFF TGTGCCTGGAGTGTACGGGGACAGGGAGGGCGTGAAAAACTGTTTTTT
few TRBJ1-2 . TRBV4-3 CASSQDNRPSHYGYTF TGCGCCAGCAGCCAAGATAACAGGCCTTCTCATTATGGCTACACCTTC
many TRBJ1-1 . TRBV6-5 CASSYSGTVNTEAFF TGTGCCAGCAGTTACTCCGGGACCGTGAACACTGAAGCTTTCTTT
. TRBJ1-5 . TRBV20-1 CSARTRENQPQHF TGCAGTGCTAGAACCAGGGAAAATCAGCCCCAGCATTTT
. TRBJ1-2 TRBD1 TRBV29-1 CSVEEDRDLYGYTF TGCAGCGTTGAAGAAGACAGGGATCTCTATGGCTACACCTTC
once TRBJ2-5 TRBD2 TRBV11-2 CASSPASGGKETQYF TGTGCCAGCAGCCCGGCTAGCGGGGGGAAAGAGACCCAGTACTTC
few TRBJ2-1 . TRBV27 CASSLGPSLEQFF TGTGCCAGCAGCCTTGGGCCTAGCCTTGAGCAGTTCTTC
many TRBJ2-5 TRBD2 TRBV20-1 CSAEGGEETQYF TGCAGTGCTGAGGGAGGGGAAGAGACCCAGTACTTC
. TRBJ2-4 . TRBV7-8 CASSPPQAGPLAGAKNIQYF TGTGCCAGCAGCCCGCCTCAAGCGGGCCCATTGGCGGGAGCCAAAAACATTCAGTACTTC
few TRBJ1-1 . TRBV9 CASTRSRVNTEAFF TGTGCCAGCACCCGGAGCAGGGTGAACACTGAAGCTTTCTTT
few TRBJ2-2 TRBD1 TRBV12-3/TRBV12-4 CASSPNGQVTTGELFF TGTGCCAGCAGCCCGAATGGACAGGTTACAACCGGGGAGCTGTTTTTT
many TRBJ2-3 . TRBV6-1 CASSPRERTGARRALDTQYF TGTGCCAGCAGTCCGAGGGAGCGGACGGGGGCTCGGCGAGCATTAGATACGCAGTATTTT
. TRBJ2-3 TRBD2 TRBV12-3/TRBV12-4 CASSQSQRGPRADTQYF TGTGCCAGCAGCCAATCCCAGCGGGGGCCTAGAGCAGATACGCAGTATTTT
few TRBJ2-2 . TRBV11-2 CASRWGTTGELFF TGTGCCAGCAGATGGGGGACCACCGGGGAGCTGTTTTTT
many TRBJ2-1 . TRBV7-2 CASSLVSSAGANNEQFF TGTGCCAGCAGCTTAGTTTCGTCGGCGGGGGCCAACAATGAGCAGTTCTTC
many TRBJ2-5 TRBD1 TRBV11-3 CASSLGTGLDVETQYF TGTGCCAGCAGCTTAGGGACAGGGCTTGATGTGGAGACCCAGTACTTC